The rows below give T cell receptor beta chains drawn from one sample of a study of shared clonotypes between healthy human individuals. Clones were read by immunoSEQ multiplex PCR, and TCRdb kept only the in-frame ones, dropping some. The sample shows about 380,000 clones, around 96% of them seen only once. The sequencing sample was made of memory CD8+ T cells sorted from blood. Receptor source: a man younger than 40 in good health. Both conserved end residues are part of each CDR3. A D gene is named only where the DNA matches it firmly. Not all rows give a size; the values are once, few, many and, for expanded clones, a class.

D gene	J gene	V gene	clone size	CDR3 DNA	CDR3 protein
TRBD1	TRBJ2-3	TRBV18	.	TGTGCCAGCTCACCATTCATGCAGGGGGCAAAAGTAGATACGCAGTATTTT	CASSPFMQGAKVDTQYF
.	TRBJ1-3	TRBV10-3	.	TGTGCCATCAGTGAGGCCGGGGCCTCTGGAAACACCATATATTTT	CAISEAGASGNTIYF
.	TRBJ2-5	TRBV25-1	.	TGTGCCAGCAGTGAACAGGGCAGCGAGACCCAGTACTTC	CASSEQGSETQYF
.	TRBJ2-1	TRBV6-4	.	TGTGCCAGGGGGAGCGGCTACAATGAGCAGTTCTTC	CARGSGYNEQFF
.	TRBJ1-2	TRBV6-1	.	TGTGCCAGCAACGAGGGGGTGGGTGGCTACACCTTC	CASNEGVGGYTF
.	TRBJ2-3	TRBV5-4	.	TGTGCCAGCAGCTTGTCTGGGACCCTAGTGGATACGCAGTATTTT	CASSLSGTLVDTQYF
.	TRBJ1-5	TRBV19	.	TGTGCCAGTAGGCCCCGAGGGGACAGCAATCAGCCCCAGCATTTT	CASRPRGDSNQPQHF
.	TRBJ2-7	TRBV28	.	TGTGCCAGCAGGGATTTTTACGAGCAGTACTTC	CASRDFYEQYF
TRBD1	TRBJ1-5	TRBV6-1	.	TGTGCCAGCAGTGTTGACAGGGGGCAAGGGAATCAGCCCCAGCATTTT	CASSVDRGQGNQPQHF
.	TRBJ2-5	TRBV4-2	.	TGTGCCAGCAGCCAAGATTCGCGACCCCAGTCGACCCAGTACTTC	CASSQDSRPQSTQYF
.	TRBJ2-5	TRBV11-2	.	TGTGCCAGCAGCTCCCGGGGCGTTAGGTTGGAGACCCAGTACTTC	CASSSRGVRLETQYF
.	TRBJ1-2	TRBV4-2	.	TGTGCCAGCAGCCAAGTTGGACAGACAGCCTCTAACTATGGCTACACCTTC	CASSQVGQTASNYGYTF
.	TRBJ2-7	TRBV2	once	TGTGCCAGCAGTGTTACAGGGAGATCCTACGAGCAGTACTTC	CASSVTGRSYEQYF
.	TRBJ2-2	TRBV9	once	TGTGCCAGCAGCGGACCGTCTCTTGGCACCGGGGAGCTGTTTTTT	CASSGPSLGTGELFF
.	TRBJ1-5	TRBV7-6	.	TGTGCCAGCAGCCTACTTCTTACTCTCAGGGACAATCAGCCCCAGCATTTT	CASSLLLTLRDNQPQHF
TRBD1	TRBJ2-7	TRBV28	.	TGTGCCAGCAGTCCTTCGGACAGGGCCTACGAGCAGTACTTC	CASSPSDRAYEQYF
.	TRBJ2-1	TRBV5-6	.	TGTGCCAGCAGCTACGGGCGGGACGGGAATGAGCAGTTCTTC	CASSYGRDGNEQFF
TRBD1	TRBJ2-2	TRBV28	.	TGTGCCAGCTCCACTGGGGACAGGGGGCGCGGGGAGCTGTTTTTT	CASSTGDRGRGELFF
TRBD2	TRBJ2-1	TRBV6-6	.	TGTGCCAGCAGTTTACAACTAGCGGGCTCCTACAATGAGCAGTTCTTC	CASSLQLAGSYNEQFF
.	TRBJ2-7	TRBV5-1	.	TGCGCCAGCAGCTTACTTACTACCGCTACCTACGAGCAGTACTTC	CASSLLTTATYEQYF
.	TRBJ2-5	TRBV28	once	TGTGCCAGCAGTTTGTTGATGGATCAAGAGACCCAGTACTTC	CASSLLMDQETQYF
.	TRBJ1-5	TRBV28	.	TGTGCCAGCACAAGGCCGAATCAGCCCCAGCATTTT	CASTRPNQPQHF
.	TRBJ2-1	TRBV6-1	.	TGTGCCAGCAGTAGGGACTGGGATCTTCTTCGGTTCTTC	CASSRDWDLLRFF
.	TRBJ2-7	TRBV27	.	TGTGCCAGCAGTTACCTTCGTAGCGGCTACGAGCAGTACTTC	CASSYLRSGYEQYF
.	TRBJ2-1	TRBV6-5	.	TGTGCCAGCAGCCCGGTCGGCGGACCCTCGAACGAGCAGTTCTTC	CASSPVGGPSNEQFF
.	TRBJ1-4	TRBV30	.	TGTGCCTGGAGTGTCAGGTTTAATGAAAAACTGTTTTTT	CAWSVRFNEKLFF
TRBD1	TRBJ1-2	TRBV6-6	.	TGTGCCAGCAGTTACTCGGGACAGGGTTATGGCTACACCTTC	CASSYSGQGYGYTF
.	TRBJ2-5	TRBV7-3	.	TGTGCCAGCAGCCCCGGGGGCGGGGAGACCCAGTACTTC	CASSPGGGETQYF
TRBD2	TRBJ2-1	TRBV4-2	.	TGTGCCAGCTGTTCTCGACTAGCGGGAGAGGGGCGTTCCTACAATGAGCAGTTCTTC	CASCSRLAGEGRSYNEQFF
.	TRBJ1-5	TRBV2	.	TGTGCCAGCAGTGGCACAGGGTGGGGTCATAGCAATCAGCCCCAGCATTTT	CASSGTGWGHSNQPQHF
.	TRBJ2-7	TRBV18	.	TGTGCCAGCTCAAGGGGTTGGGGGGCAGCCTACGAGCAGTACTTC	CASSRGWGAAYEQYF
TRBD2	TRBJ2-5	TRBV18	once	TGTGCCAGCTCAGGCGGGAGTCGGCAAGAGACCCAGTACTTC	CASSGGSRQETQYF
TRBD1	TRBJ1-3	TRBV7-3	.	TGTGCCAGCAGCTCCGGGCCCTTACCCTCAACAGGGGAAAGAAACACCATATATTTT	CASSSGPLPSTGERNTIYF
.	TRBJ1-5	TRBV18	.	TGTGCCAGCTCACCGTCGAGCAATCAGCCCCAGCATTTT	CASSPSSNQPQHF
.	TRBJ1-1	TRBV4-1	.	TGCGCCAGCAGCCCCCGGGAAGATAACACTGAAGCTTTCTTT	CASSPREDNTEAFF
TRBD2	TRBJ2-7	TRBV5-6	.	TGTGCCAGCAGCCCGGGACTAGCGGTCCGGTACGAGCAGTACTTC	CASSPGLAVRYEQYF
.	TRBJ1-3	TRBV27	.	TGTGCCAGCAGTTTGGTGGCAGGGGCTGGAAACACCATATATTTT	CASSLVAGAGNTIYF
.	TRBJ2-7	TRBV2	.	TGTGCCAGCCGGGAAGCCAGAACCTACGAGCAGTACTTC	CASREARTYEQYF
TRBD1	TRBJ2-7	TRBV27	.	TGTGCCAGCAGTTTATCTACAGGGGGTCTCTACGAGCAGTACTTC	CASSLSTGGLYEQYF
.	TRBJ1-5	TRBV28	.	TGTGCCAGCAGTTTGGGGGGGGCACAGCAGCCCCAGCATTTT	CASSLGGAQQPQHF
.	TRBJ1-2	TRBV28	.	TGTGCCAGCAGACTCGGGGCGGAGTATGGCTACACCTTC	CASRLGAEYGYTF
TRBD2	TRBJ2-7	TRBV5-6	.	TGTGCCAGCAGCCCACCTTGGAGCGGGAGCTCGGGCGAGCAGTACTTC	CASSPPWSGSSGEQYF
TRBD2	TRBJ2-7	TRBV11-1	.	TGTGCCAGCAGCCCGGGACTAGCGGGAGGGAGCTACGAGCAGTACTTC	CASSPGLAGGSYEQYF
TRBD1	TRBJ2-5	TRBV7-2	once	TGTGCCAGCAGCTTAGCTAGGGGACAGGGCGGGGAGACCCAGTACTTC	CASSLARGQGGETQYF
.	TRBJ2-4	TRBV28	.	TGTGCCAGCAGTCCGGGTGACAGGCTAGCCAAAAACATTCAGTACTTC	CASSPGDRLAKNIQYF
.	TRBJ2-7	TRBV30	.	TGTGCCTGGAGTGTGGGACAATACGAGCAGTACTTC	CAWSVGQYEQYF
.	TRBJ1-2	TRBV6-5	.	TGTGCCAGCAGTTACCTTCGGGGGGACAAAATGGGCTACACCTTC	CASSYLRGDKMGYTF
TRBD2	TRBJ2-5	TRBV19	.	TGTGCCAGTAGTATGCGGAGCGGGAGATTAAGGCAAGAGACCCAGTACTTC	CASSMRSGRLRQETQYF
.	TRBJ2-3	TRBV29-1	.	TGCAGCGTTGCAGGGGGCACAGATACGCAGTATTTT	CSVAGGTDTQYF
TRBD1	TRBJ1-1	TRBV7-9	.	TGTGCCAGCAGCTTCAGGGGGTCTGGCACTGAAGCTTTCTTT	CASSFRGSGTEAFF
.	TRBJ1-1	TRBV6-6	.	TGTGCCAGCCGCATTAACCCACCCTACACTGAAGCTTTCTTT	CASRINPPYTEAFF
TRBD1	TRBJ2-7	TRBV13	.	TGTGCCAGCAGCCAAGGGACAGGGGGCTACGAGCAGTACTTC	CASSQGTGGYEQYF